The next 23 T cell receptor beta chains were all read from a single sample in a study of early T cells in non-severe SARS-CoV-2 infection. One entry per CDR3 protein results from TCRdb running MiXCR on the 5' RACE reads. The sample has roughly 83,000 distinct CDR3 sequences; 8.5% to 12% are singletons. The sequencing used whole blood, collected at baseline. All receptors derive from an adult who was a healthcare worker with PCR-confirmed SARS-CoV-2 infection or an uninfected control (not recorded which).

This clonotype was counted a few times. The genes are TRBV29-1 and TRBJ2-7; TRBD1 matches at 8 bases. The length of the CDR3 is 12 residues. Per germline, CDR1 SQVTM and CDR2 ANQGSEA. V shed 7 bases and J 3 bases; nucleotides not matched to a gene: 5. CDR3 residues: CSAGTGVYEQYF. The CDR3 DNA follows: TGCAGCGCTGGGACAGGTGTCTACGAGCAGTACTTC.

The chain combines TRBV10-3 with TRBJ2-1; 7 bases map to TRBD2. Germline-derived CDR1 and CDR2 are ENHRY and SYGVKD. The junction had 8 bases not matched to a gene; V was cut back by 2 bases and J by 7 bases. CDR3 size: 15 residues. The CDR3 bases are TGTGCCATCAGTGAGGGTATAGGGACTACAAATGAGCAGTTCTTC. It specifies CAISEGIGTTNEQFF.

This CDR3 is CASSLQQGRAFF. The CDR3 nucleotides are TGCGCCAGCAGCCTACAACAGGGACGGGCTTTCTTT. This chain joins TRBV5-1 and TRBJ1-1; a possible D gene is TRBD1 (6 bases). V was trimmed by 4 bases and J by 11 bases, leaving 15 bases between them. This CDR3 region has 12 residues. The V gene's germline CDR1 is SGHRS and CDR2 YFSETQ. The full variable domain, its missing parts supplied by reference TRBV5-1 and TRBJ1-1, is KAGVTQTPRYLIKTRGQQVTLSCSPISGHRSVSWYQQTPGQGLQFLFEYFSETQRNKGNFPGRFSGRQFSNSRSEMNVSTLELGDSALYLCASSLQQGRAFFGQGTRLTVV.

The rearrangement joins TRBV11-2 to TRBJ2-1; 12 bases fit TRBD2. CDR1 SGHAT and CDR2 FQNNGV come from the germline V gene. The ends lost 1 base at V and 3 bases at J; junction bases unmatched: 4. The CDR3 is 17 residues long. In DNA form, the CDR3 reads TGTGCCAGCAGCTTAGTGGTGACTAGCGGGAGCTACAATGAGCAGTTCTTC. This encodes CASSLVVTSGSYNEQFF.

V is TRBV2 and J is TRBJ2-3, with 10 positions matching TRBD1. Germline V gives CDR1 SNHLY, CDR2 FYNNEI. The CDR3 runs 17 residues. V lost 6 bases, J lost 2 bases, and 11 bases stayed unmatched. The CDR3 region has the DNA TGTGCCAGCAGACTACCTCCGGGACAGGGGATCACAGATACGCAGTATTTT. Translating gives CASRLPPGQGITDTQYF.

This chain joins TRBV7-9 and TRBJ1-2, with no clear D. Trimming shortened V by 0 bases and J by 6 bases, and 8 bases separated the two germline ends. This CDR3 has 13 residues. Germline V gene data show CDR1 as SEHNR and CDR2 as FQNEAQ (reference sequence). CDR3 loop: CASSLAPPHGYTF. The CDR3 region has the DNA TGTGCCAGCAGCTTAGCCCCCCCTCATGGCTACACCTTC.

This clonotype was recorded many times. CDR3 coding DNA: TGTGCCAGCAGCCAAGCCGGGTCTCGCTATGGCTACACCTTC. This translates into CASSQAGSRYGYTF. The V and J genes are TRBV3-1 and TRBJ1-2; no definite D call. V lost 1 base and J 4 bases, leaving 10 bases between the germline ends. The length of the CDR3 is 14 residues. CDR1 is LGHDT and CDR2 is YNNKEL in the germline V gene (reference sequence).

This clonotype occurred many times. This chain joins TRBV27 and TRBJ2-7; the D gene is possibly TRBD2 (6 bases). The CDR3 has 15 amino acids. Deletions cut 4 bases from V and 3 bases from J, with 16 bases between. CDR1 is MNHEY and CDR2 is SMNVEV in the germline V gene (reference sequence). CDR3 region: CASSSLATPDYEQYF. DNA of the CDR3: TGTGCCAGCAGTTCCCTAGCGACACCGGACTACGAGCAGTACTTC.

The chain combines TRBV7-6 with TRBJ2-1, with TRBD2 matching over 10 bases. Germline trimming cut 2 bases from V and 8 bases from J; bases unmatched to any gene: 18. CDR3 length: 19 amino acids. In germline, CDR1 is SGHVS, CDR2 FNYEAQ. This CDR3 is CASSLTPLAGELGRDEQFF. CDR3 bases: TGTGCCAGCAGCTTAACCCCGCTAGCGGGAGAACTGGGTAGGGATGAGCAGTTCTTC. Drawing the rest from reference TRBV7-6 and TRBJ2-1, the complete variable domain is GAGVSQSPRYKVTKRGQDVALRCDPISGHVSLYWYRQALGQGPEFLTYFNYEAQQDKSGLPNDRFSAERPEGSISTLTIQRTEQRDSAMYRCASSLTPLAGELGRDEQFFGPGTRLTVL.

This clonotype appeared a few times. The rearrangement joins TRBV19 to TRBJ2-1; 12 positions match TRBD2. The CDR3 covers 14 residues. Trimming cost V 7 bases and J 9 bases; bases outside gene matches: 7. Germline CDR1 LNHDA, CDR2 SQIVND (reference sequence). CDR3 loop: CASTRTSGIGEQFF. The CDR3 DNA is TGTGCCAGTACAAGGACTAGCGGGATTGGTGAGCAGTTCTTC.

This clonotype showed up many times. The chain combines TRBV4-1 with TRBJ1-6, with D unresolved. CDR1 is MGHRA, CDR2 YSYEKL, per germline. The germline V and J ends were trimmed by 0 bases and 10 bases, with 16 bases remaining between them. This CDR3 has 16 amino acids. The CDR3: CASSQDMAFGGSPLHF. The CDR3 DNA reads TGCGCCAGCAGCCAAGATATGGCATTCGGTGGCTCACCCCTCCACTTT.

V usage is TRBV20-1 and J usage is TRBJ2-7; D may be TRBD1 (6 bases). The ends were cut back, 5 bases at V and 0 bases at J, with 17 bases in the middle. CDR3 length equals 15 residues. Germline V lookup: CDR1 DFQATT, CDR2 SNEGSKA (reference sequence). CDR3 amino acids: CSAPMSTGISYEQYF. The CDR3 DNA sequence: TGCAGTGCTCCTATGAGTACAGGGATCTCCTACGAGCAGTACTTC.

This clonotype was recorded a few times. The V call is TRBV7-2, the J call TRBJ2-3, with TRBD2 identical over 7 bases. V shed 3 bases, J shed 2 bases, and the junction held 5 bases outside the gene matches. The CDR3 totals 15 residues. CDR1 and CDR2 from the germline V gene are SGHTA and FQGNSA. The CDR3 here is CASSFKAGYTDTQYF. In DNA, the CDR3 is TGTGCCAGCAGCTTTAAAGCGGGATACACAGATACGCAGTATTTT. Filled out from reference TRBV7-2 and TRBJ2-3, the complete variable domain reads GAGVSQSPSNKVTEKGKDVELRCDPISGHTALYWYRQSLGQGLEFLIYFQGNSAPDKSGLPSDRFSAERTGGSVSTLTIQRTQQEDSAVYLCASSFKAGYTDTQYFGPGTRLTVL.

J is TRBJ2-6 and V is TRBV20-1; D is perhaps TRBD2 (5 bases). The ends were cut back, 3 bases at V and 4 bases at J, with 16 bases in the middle. The CDR3 loop spans 16 amino acids. The germline gives CDR1 DFQATT, CDR2 SNEGSKA (reference sequence). The CDR3 is CSARRAGLLGANVLTF. The CDR3 nucleotides read TGCAGTGCTAGGAGGGCGGGCCTCCTAGGGGCCAACGTCCTGACTTTC.

This clonotype was recorded many times. The chain is built from TRBV28 and TRBJ1-5; D remains ambiguous. The CDR3 is made up of 16 amino acids. Trimming removed 3 bases at V and 0 bases at J, with 12 bases between. CDR1 is MDHEN, CDR2 SYDVKM, per germline. The CDR3 DNA sequence: TGTGCCAGCAGTTTCGTGCGGAAACCTAGCAATCAGCCCCAGCATTTT. The encoded protein is CASSFVRKPSNQPQHF.

The J gene is TRBJ2-1, the V gene TRBV11-2; tentative D call: TRBD2 (6 bases). The CDR3 consists of 15 residues. Germline values: CDR1 SGHAT, CDR2 FQNNGV. V shed 4 bases and J shed 0 bases, with 10 bases lying between them. CDR3 DNA: TGTGCCAGCAGCTGGAGGCGGGGCTCCTACAATGAGCAGTTCTTC. This translates into CASSWRRGSYNEQFF.

Many counts were recorded for this clonotype. J is TRBJ1-5 and V is TRBV19; D is unclear. Germline V CDR1 and CDR2: LNHDA, SQIVND (reference sequence). V was cut by 6 bases and J by 0 bases, with 6 bases left in between. The CDR3 has 13 amino acids. The CDR3 here is CASSLNSNQPQHF. DNA for the CDR3: TGTGCCAGTAGCCTCAATAGCAATCAGCCCCAGCATTTT.

This clonotype was detected only a few times. The rearrangement links TRBV20-1 to TRBJ2-7, with 8 nucleotides matching TRBD1. The CDR3 loop spans 14 amino acids. From germline, CDR1 is DFQATT and CDR2 SNEGSKA (reference sequence). J was trimmed by 2 bases and V by 5 bases; bases with no gene match: 8. The CDR3 here is CSAARQGQPYEQYF. The CDR3 DNA follows: TGCAGTGCTGCCCGACAGGGGCAGCCCTACGAGCAGTACTTC.

The chain joins TRBV4-1 to TRBJ2-7, with 8 bases matching TRBD1. Germline lookup yields CDR1 MGHRA and CDR2 YSYEKL. J lost 5 bases, V lost 2 bases, and 2 bases had no gene match. The CDR3 contains 13 residues. CDR3 protein: CASSQPGGNEQYF. In DNA, the CDR3 is TGCGCCAGCAGCCAACCAGGGGGCAACGAGCAGTACTTC.

In this sample, this clonotype turned up many times. The chain has TRBV20-1 and TRBJ2-3; D gene uncertain. This CDR3 comprises 12 residues. Per the germline V gene, CDR1 is DFQATT and CDR2 is SNEGSKA (reference sequence). Trimming took off 5 bases at V and 1 base at J, with 7 bases between the two ends. CDR3 nucleotides: TGCAGTGCTGACGCCCGCACAGATACGCAGTATTTT. Its protein product is CSADARTDTQYF.

The sample holds many counts of this clonotype. This chain connects TRBV5-4 to TRBJ2-7, with D possibly being TRBD1 or TRBD2 (5 bases each). V shed 0 bases and J shed 6 bases, with 7 bases lying between them. CDR3 length: 12 residues. CDR1 and CDR2 from the germline V gene are SGHNT and YYREEE (reference sequence). The CDR3 here is CASSLGGSEQYF. The CDR3 nucleotides read TGTGCCAGCAGCTTGGGGGGGAGCGAGCAGTACTTC. Looking up the rest from reference TRBV5-4 and TRBJ2-7 gives the full variable domain: ETGVTQSPTHLIKTRGQQVTLRCSSQSGHNTVSWYQQALGQGPQFIFQYYREEENGRGNFPPRFSGLQFPNYSSELNVNALELDDSALYLCASSLGGSEQYFGPGTRLTVT.

The chain is built from TRBV6-4 and TRBJ2-1, with D perhaps matching TRBD1 or TRBD2 (6 bases each). Germline CDR1 reads MRHNA; CDR2 reads SNTAGT. V was pared by 5 bases and J by 5 bases, with 10 bases between. This CDR3 region has 13 residues. CDR3 in DNA: TGTGCCAGCAGTCCGGGGGCGAACAATGAGCAGTTCTTC. Encoded protein: CASSPGANNEQFF.

This chain uses TRBV3-1 with TRBJ2-7, with D possibly matching TRBD2 (6 bases). CDR3 length: 10 amino acids. With 6 bases removed from V and 6 bases from J, the gap between germline ends came to 6 bases. Germline V gene lookup returns CDR1 LGHDT and CDR2 YNNKEL (reference sequence). The CDR3 sequence is CASRRGEQYF. The CDR3 DNA follows: TGTGCCAGCAGGCGGGGCGAGCAGTACTTC.